This T cell receptor (beta chain) emerged from a study of Ad26.COV2.S vaccination and SARS-CoV-2 variants. Sample treatment: some 20 received Ad26.COV2.S at low or high dose, single or two shots; about 5 received placebo; per-sample allocation not given. Collection of the samples took place on day 63 after the first injection of vaccine or placebo. Assay: immunoSEQ multiplex PCR; the TCRdb copy retains only in-frame clones and omits some. The table shows roughly 390,000 clones, with around nine tenths occurring only once. The CDR3 has 15 residues. V was shortened by 6 bases and J by 8 bases, with 22 bases between the two germline ends. CDR1 MNHEY and CDR2 SMNVEV come from the germline V gene (reference sequence).

V is TRBV27 and J is TRBJ1-2; possibly TRBD1 for D (6 bases). This material consisted of peripheral blood, taken in a trial of Ad26.COV2.S vaccine versus placebo. The origin of this receptor is a person between 18 and 65 years old who received the Ad26.COV2.S COVID-19 vaccine or a placebo. The CDR3 sequence is CASSSVQGTMFGYTF. The CDR3 region has the DNA TGTGCCAGCAGCTCTGTCCAGGGGACTATGTTCGGCTACACCTTC.